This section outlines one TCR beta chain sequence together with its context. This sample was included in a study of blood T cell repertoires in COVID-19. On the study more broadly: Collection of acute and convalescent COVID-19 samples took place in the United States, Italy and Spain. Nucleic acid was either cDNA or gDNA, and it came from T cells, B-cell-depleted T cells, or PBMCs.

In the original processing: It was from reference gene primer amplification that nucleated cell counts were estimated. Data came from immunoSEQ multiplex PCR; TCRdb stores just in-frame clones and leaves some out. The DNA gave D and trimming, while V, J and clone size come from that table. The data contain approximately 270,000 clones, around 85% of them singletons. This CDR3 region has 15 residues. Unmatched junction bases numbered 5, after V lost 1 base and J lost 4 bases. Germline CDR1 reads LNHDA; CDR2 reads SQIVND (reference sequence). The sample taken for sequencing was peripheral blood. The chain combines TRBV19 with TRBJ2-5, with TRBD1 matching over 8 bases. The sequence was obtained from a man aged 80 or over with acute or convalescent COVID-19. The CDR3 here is CASSIVTGGSETQYF. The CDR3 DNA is TGTGCCAGTAGTATAGTCACAGGGGGGTCAGAGACCCAGTACTTC.